These 20 T cell receptor beta chains were all obtained from the same sample, sequenced in a study of neurological immune-mediated disorders. Each CDR3 protein is one row after TCRdb ran MiXCR on the 5' RACE reads. The data show tens of thousands of distinct CDR3 sequences, roughly an eighth seen once. Documented time point: longitudinal time-point 1 (baseline). The source material was PBMCs. These receptor sequences come from a female donor with HTLV-1-associated myelopathy (HAM/TSP).

By share of the sample, this clonotype is medium-sized. The rearrangement uses TRBV4-1 and TRBJ1-4; no clear D. Germline V gene data show CDR1 as MGHRA and CDR2 as YSYEKL. CDR3 length equals 17 residues. Trimming left V 1 base short and J 7 bases short, with 19 bases between. In DNA, the CDR3 is TGCGCCAGCAGCCAAGGACAAGGTGGGATAGGATCTGAAAAACTGTTTTTT. Translation: CASSQGQGGIGSEKLFF.

This clonotype was detected ten times or more. The rearrangement links TRBV15 to TRBJ1-1; a weak D match, TRBD1 (6 bases). V was shortened by 8 bases and J by 8 bases, with 15 bases between the two germline ends. CDR1 is LNHNV, CDR2 YYDKDF, per germline (reference sequence). The CDR3 runs to 12 residues. For the CDR3, the DNA is TGTGCCACCCGAATTGAAGGGGGGGAAGCTTTCTTT. It specifies CATRIEGGEAFF.

This clonotype was counted many times. This CDR3 reads CASSQDFYERGPQETQYF. The CDR3 DNA reads TGCGCCAGCAGCCAAGATTTCTACGAGCGGGGGCCCCAAGAGACCCAGTACTTC. The chain has TRBV4-1 and TRBJ2-5, with 8 bases fitting TRBD2. The V gene's germline CDR1 is MGHRA and CDR2 YSYEKL. The V gene end was trimmed by 0 bases and the J gene end by 1 base; junction bases not matched to a gene: 10. This CDR3 has 18 residues.

About this clonotype itself: Mismatch with germline at one junction end may stem from a read error. The chain joins TRBV5-1 to TRBJ2-2, with 7 nucleotides matching TRBD2. Per the germline V gene, CDR1 is SGHRS and CDR2 is YFSETQ. The CDR3 is 15 residues long. CDR3 loop: CANSRSGGNTGELFF. The DNA for the CDR3 is TGCGCCAACAGCAGATCGGGGGGGAACACCGGGGAGCTGTTTTTT.

This clonotype was seen repeatedly, ten times or more. The chain carries TRBV5-1 and TRBJ1-1; 10 nucleotides line up with TRBD1. V lost 4 bases to trimming and J lost 7 bases; unmatched junction nucleotides: 7. This CDR3 is 14 amino acids long. In germline, CDR1 is SGHRS, CDR2 YFSETQ. Written as DNA, the CDR3 is TGCGCCAGCAGCCCGACAGGGGGCTCCCTTGAAGCTTTCTTT. Its translation is CASSPTGGSLEAFF.

At least ten counts were recorded for this clonotype. The rearrangement uses TRBV21-1 and TRBJ2-2; the D call of TRBD1 is as the table states it, not checked on the DNA. TRBV21-1 is a pseudogene locus. CDR3 length: 20 amino acids. The CDR3 sequence: CASSTKPRDRGRVVTGELFF. CDR3 bases: TGTGCCAGCAGCACAAAACCCCGGGACAGGGGGCGGGTTGTCACCGGGGAGCTGTTTTTT.

By frequency in the sample, this clonotype is medium-sized. This chain links TRBV28 with TRBJ1-6, with TRBD1 as a possible D gene (6 bases). CDR1 and CDR2 from the germline V gene are MDHEN and SYDVKM. V was pared by 8 bases and J by 0 bases, with 14 bases between. CDR3 length: 16 residues. The CDR3 DNA sequence: TGTGCCAGCCCTCCCCCAGGGGTCTCCTATAATTCACCCCTCCACTTT. It encodes CASPPPGVSYNSPLHF. The entire variable domain, with the rest obtained from reference TRBV28 and TRBJ1-6, is as follows: DVKVTQSSRYLVKRTGEKVFLECVQDMDHENMFWYRQDPGLGLRLIYFSYDVKMKEKGDIPEGYSVSREKKERFSLILESASTNQTSMYLCASPPPGVSYNSPLHFGNGTRLTVT.

This clonotype was picked up many times. The genes are TRBV7-3 and TRBJ2-1; 8 bases match TRBD1. CDR3 length: 14 amino acids. J gave up 8 bases and V 2 bases, and 5 bases lay outside the gene matches. CDR1 is SGHTA and CDR2 is FQGTGA in the germline V gene. CDR3 bases: TGTGCCAGCAGCTTAGACAGGGGATGGCATGAGCAGTTCTTC. Protein sequence: CASSLDRGWHEQFF. Full variable domain (missing parts from reference TRBV7-3 and TRBJ2-1): GAGVSQTPSNKVTEKGKYVELRCDPISGHTALYWYRQSLGQGPEFLIYFQGTGAADDSGLPNDRFFAVRPEGSVSTLKIQRTERGDSAVYLCASSLDRGWHEQFFGPGTRLTVL.

This clonotype was observed many times. The V call is TRBV4-1, the J call TRBJ1-1; TRBD1 matches at 8 bases. The CDR3 sequence is 15 residues long. Trimming at V came to 4 bases and at J to 5 bases, leaving 9 bases not matched to a gene. Germline V CDR1 and CDR2: MGHRA, YSYEKL. The CDR3: CASSPQDRAVTEAFF. The CDR3 DNA sequence: TGCGCCAGCAGCCCTCAGGACAGGGCAGTTACTGAAGCTTTCTTT.

CDR3 region: CASSQEGKRGGYNEQFF. The CDR3 DNA follows: TGCGCCAGCAGCCAAGAAGGGAAGCGGGGGGGCTACAATGAGCAGTTCTTC. The V gene is TRBV4-1, the J gene TRBJ2-1; 10 nucleotides agree with TRBD2. The CDR3 is 17 amino acids. J lost 3 bases, V lost 0 bases, and 5 bases had no gene match. Germline assignment: CDR1 MGHRA and CDR2 YSYEKL.

Many counts were recorded for this clonotype. The chain employs TRBV7-9 and TRBJ2-1, with 8 bases matching TRBD2. This CDR3 region has 14 residues. Germline lookup yields CDR1 SEHNR and CDR2 FQNEAQ (reference sequence). V lost 5 bases to trimming and J lost 3 bases; unmatched junction nucleotides: 3. The DNA of the CDR3 is TGTGCCAGCAGCCCCGGGGGGGGCTACAATGAGCAGTTCTTC. Translating it yields CASSPGGGYNEQFF.

About this clonotype itself: This sequence may be a read error, since a much larger clone differs from it by one base. The chain couples TRBV6-1 to TRBJ2-2; tentatively, D is TRBD2 (5 bases). The V gene's germline CDR1 is MNHNS and CDR2 SASEGT. V lost 7 bases, J lost 6 bases, and 15 bases lay in between. The CDR3 loop spans 14 amino acids. The CDR3 DNA follows: TGTGCCAGCATCAGAGTGGCGGGTCCCGGGGAGCTGTTTTTT. Protein product: CASIRVAGPGELFF.

This clonotype was observed at least ten times. The chain is built from TRBV5-1 and TRBJ2-5; 9 nucleotides align to TRBD1. Germline V CDR1 and CDR2: SGHRS, YFSETQ. J was trimmed by 5 bases and V by 4 bases; bases with no gene match: 3. The CDR3 sequence is 13 residues long. The CDR3 loop is CASSPGQGETQYF. The CDR3 DNA reads TGCGCCAGCAGCCCTGGACAGGGGGAGACCCAGTACTTC.

A remark on this clonotype: An end of the junction differs from the germline gene, which may be a read error. The CDR3 DNA reads as TGTGTCAGCAGCTTACCCGGGACTAGCGGGGGTGAGACCCAGTACTTC. It is translated as CVSSLPGTSGGETQYF. The rearrangement links TRBV7-8 to TRBJ2-5, with 14 bases lining up with TRBD2. The CDR3 is made up of 16 amino acids. Germline V CDR1 and CDR2: SGHVS, FQNEAQ. Full variable domain (outside the CDR3, taken from reference TRBV7-8 and TRBJ2-5): GAGVSQSPRYKVAKRGQDVALRCDPISGHVSLFWYQQALGQGPEFLTYFQNEAQLDKSGLPSDRFFAERPEGSVSTLKIQRTQQEDSAVYLCVSSLPGTSGGETQYFGPGTRLLVL.

This clonotype has ten or more counts. The chain employs TRBV7-2 and TRBJ2-7; TRBD2 agrees at 11 bases. With 1 base clipped from V and 0 bases from J, the junction kept 5 bases outside the gene matches. The CDR3 loop spans 17 amino acids. Looked up from germline, CDR1 is SGHTA and CDR2 is FQGNSA. This CDR3 is CASSLGRLAGFSYEQYF. The CDR3 nucleotides are TGTGCCAGCAGCTTAGGAAGACTAGCGGGGTTCTCCTACGAGCAGTACTTC.

This clonotype was observed at least ten times. The CDR3 DNA is TGTGCCAGCAGCTTAGGGGGTTCTAAGGCAGAGACCCAGTACTTC. It translates to CASSLGGSKAETQYF. The V call is TRBV5-4, the J call TRBJ2-5, with D possibly TRBD1 on 6 matching bases. The V end was cut by 2 bases, the J end by 4 bases, with 15 bases between. Germline CDR1 reads SGHNT; CDR2 reads YYREEE (reference sequence). This CDR3 has 15 amino acids. The whole variable domain, filled in from reference TRBV5-4 and TRBJ2-5, reads ETGVTQSPTHLIKTRGQQVTLRCSSQSGHNTVSWYQQALGQGPQFIFQYYREEENGRGNFPPRFSGLQFPNYSSELNVNALELDDSALYLCASSLGGSKAETQYFGPGTRLLVL.

This clonotype occurred many times. V gene TRBV6-5 combines with J gene TRBJ1-6; no firm D call. Germline V CDR1 and CDR2: MNHEY, SVGAGI. Trimming stripped 6 bases from V and 10 bases from J, with 22 bases between. This CDR3 region has 16 residues. The CDR3 is CASSMGAPHIGSPLHF. As DNA, the CDR3 is TGTGCCAGCAGCATGGGTGCCCCCCACATTGGCTCACCCCTCCACTTT.

This clonotype was recorded many times. The V gene is TRBV27, the J gene TRBJ2-7; the D is unclear. The CDR3 runs 14 residues. CDR1 is MNHEY and CDR2 is SMNVEV in the germline V gene (reference sequence). Trimming took off 5 bases at V and 2 bases at J, with 13 bases between the two ends. The CDR3 here is CASSLAQATYEQYF. The CDR3 DNA reads as TGTGCCAGCAGTCTCGCGCAGGCGACCTACGAGCAGTACTTC.

Many counts were recorded for this clonotype. The chain uses TRBV5-1 and TRBJ2-5, with D maybe TRBD2 (7 bases). In germline, CDR1 is SGHRS, CDR2 YFSETQ. V was clipped by 6 bases and J by 5 bases, with 17 bases between them. CDR3 length equals 14 residues. CDR3: CASTQGGATETQYF. The CDR3 coding sequence is TGCGCCAGCACCCAAGGGGGGGCCACGGAGACCCAGTACTTC. Variable domain in full (rest from reference TRBV5-1 and TRBJ2-5): KAGVTQTPRYLIKTRGQQVTLSCSPISGHRSVSWYQQTPGQGLQFLFEYFSETQRNKGNFPGRFSGRQFSNSRSEMNVSTLELGDSALYLCASTQGGATETQYFGPGTRLLVL.

The chain's CDR3 is CASSEDQGVNTEAFF. The CDR3 DNA follows: TGTGCCAGCAGTGAAGACCAGGGGGTAAACACTGAAGCTTTCTTT. The chain uses TRBV6-1 and TRBJ1-1; 7 bases match TRBD1. The CDR3 is 15 amino acids. Germline CDR1 is MNHNS and CDR2 is SASEGT. Unmatched junction bases numbered 4, after V lost 1 base and J lost 2 bases.